What follows are 21 T cell receptor beta chains derived from one specimen sequenced in a study of blood T cell repertoires in COVID-19. Sequenced by immunoSEQ multiplex PCR; TCRdb stores in-frame clones only, minus some. The sample lists 26,000 or so clones, 66% occurring once. The sample consisted of peripheral blood. All receptors come from a man aged 55 to 70 with active or convalescent COVID-19.

The chain combines TRBV5-1 with TRBJ2-7; 8 nucleotides match TRBD1. V dropped 4 bases and J dropped 6; count of bases not matched to a gene: 9. The CDR3 spans 14 residues. CDR1 and CDR2 (germline): SGHRS, YFSETQ. The CDR3 reads CASSTGQGTGEQYF. CDR3 nucleotide sequence: TGCGCCAGCAGCACAGGACAGGGTACGGGCGAGCAGTACTTC. The full variable domain, with the rest looked up from reference TRBV5-1 and TRBJ2-7, is KAGVTQTPRYLIKTRGQQVTLSCSPISGHRSVSWYQQTPGQGLQFLFEYFSETQRNKGNFPGRFSGRQFSNSRSEMNVSTLELGDSALYLCASSTGQGTGEQYFGPGTRLTVT.

This sequence joins TRBV6-5 and TRBJ1-2, with D maybe TRBD1 (6 bases). CDR3 length: 12 amino acids. Trimming took off 5 bases at V and 8 bases at J, with 12 bases between the two ends. CDR1 MNHEY and CDR2 SVGAGI come from the germline V gene. CDR3 DNA sequence: TGTGCCAGCAGTAGGACAGATAGCGGCTACACCTTC. Encoded protein: CASSRTDSGYTF.

The chain carries TRBV18 and TRBJ1-3; TRBD1 agrees at 9 bases. Trimming removed 5 bases from V and 3 bases from J; junction bases left unmatched: 5. Germline V lookup: CDR1 KGHSH, CDR2 LQKENI. The CDR3 is made up of 15 amino acids. The CDR3: CASSSQGAVGNTIYF. The CDR3 bases are TGTGCCAGCTCATCACAGGGGGCAGTTGGAAACACCATATATTTT.

The V and J genes are TRBV2 and TRBJ1-2; TRBD1 matches at 7 bases. The CDR3 extends over 13 amino acids. J lost 7 bases, V lost 7 bases, and 9 bases had no gene match. CDR1 SNHLY and CDR2 FYNNEI come from the germline V gene. The CDR3 is CASTGTAGGGYTF. DNA of the CDR3: TGTGCCAGCACGGGGACAGCCGGCGGTGGCTACACCTTC. Full variable domain (rest looked up from reference TRBV2 and TRBJ1-2): EPEVTQTPSHQVTQMGQEVILRCVPISNHLYFYWYRQILGQKVEFLVSFYNNEISEKSEIFDDQFSVERPDGSNFTLKIRSTKLEDSAMYFCASTGTAGGGYTFGSGTRLTVV.

This chain uses TRBV11-2 with TRBJ2-3; possible D gene TRBD2, 5 bases. The CDR3 spans 15 residues. Germline lookup yields CDR1 SGHAT and CDR2 FQNNGV. The V end lost 5 bases, the J end lost 6 bases, and 18 bases lay between the germline ends. The CDR3 DNA reads TGTGCCAGCAGCCCCAACGCGGGCCGGCGGGATACGCAGTATTTT. This gives the protein CASSPNAGRRDTQYF. The whole variable domain, remainder taken from reference TRBV11-2 and TRBJ2-3, is EAGVAQSPRYKIIEKRQSVAFWCNPISGHATLYWYQQILGQGPKLLIQFQNNGVVDDSQLPKDRFSAERLKGVDSTLKIQPAKLEDSAVYLCASSPNAGRRDTQYFGPGTRLTVL.

This clone was seen only a few times. V is TRBV10-3 and J is TRBJ2-5, with 7 bases that match TRBD1. The ends lost 2 bases at V and 0 bases at J; junction bases unmatched: 6. The germline V gene has CDR1 ENHRY and CDR2 SYGVKD. The CDR3 is made up of 16 amino acids. The CDR3 sequence: CAISELDRVYQETQYF. The CDR3 DNA reads as TGTGCCATCAGTGAGCTAGACAGGGTTTACCAAGAGACCCAGTACTTC.

This sequence joins TRBV7-3 and TRBJ2-6; 9 bases align to TRBD2. J gave up 2 bases and V 5 bases, and 7 bases lay outside the gene matches. CDR3 length: 17 amino acids. Germline CDR1 and CDR2: SGHTA and FQGTGA. CDR3 coding DNA: TGTGCCAGCAGCCCGGGACTAGCCCTGACTGGGGCCAACGTCCTGACTTTC. Its protein is CASSPGLALTGANVLTF.

The V call is TRBV6-5, the J call TRBJ2-1; 15 nucleotides agree with TRBD2. Per germline, CDR1 MNHEY and CDR2 SVGAGI. The ends lost 6 bases at V and 9 bases at J; junction bases unmatched: 6. CDR3 size: 15 residues. Here the CDR3 DNA reads TGTGCCAGCAGCCCCGGGACTAGCGGGAGGTCTGAGCAGTTCTTC. This translates into CASSPGTSGRSEQFF.

V and J are TRBV18 and TRBJ1-4, with 9 bases fitting TRBD1. There are 16 residues in the CDR3. V trimming: 2 bases; J trimming: 3 bases; junction bases outside the gene matches: 4. Per the germline V gene, CDR1 is KGHSH and CDR2 is LQKENI. This chain's CDR3 is CASSPSGQGSNEKLFF. The CDR3, as DNA: TGTGCCAGCTCACCATCGGGACAGGGATCTAATGAAAAACTGTTTTTT.

The gene calls are TRBV6-5 and TRBJ1-5, with a weak D call TRBD1 (5 bases). The CDR3 is 12 residues long. V was clipped by 4 bases and J by 9 bases, with 10 bases between them. Germline CDR1 and CDR2: MNHEY and SVGAGI. The CDR3 reads CASSFQGGPQHF. CDR3 bases: TGTGCCAGCAGTTTCCAGGGCGGGCCCCAGCATTTT.

The V call is TRBV4-1, the J call TRBJ2-4; 13 bases line up with TRBD2. Germline values: CDR1 MGHRA, CDR2 YSYEKL. The CDR3 spans 21 residues. The J segment lost 0 bases and the V segment lost 1 base, leaving 12 bases of the junction unmatched. CDR3 coding DNA: TGCGCCAGCAGCCAAGGGTCCCGACTAGCGGGGGGCCCCCTAGCCAAAAACATTCAGTACTTC. The encoded protein is CASSQGSRLAGGPLAKNIQYF.

The chain joins TRBV5-4 to TRBJ2-1; 10 nucleotides align to TRBD2. Germline CDR1 reads SGHNT; CDR2 reads YYREEE (reference sequence). The V gene end was trimmed by 0 bases and the J gene end by 7 bases; junction bases not matched to a gene: 4. This CDR3 comprises 15 residues. This CDR3 is CASSLAAGGPNEQFF. The CDR3 DNA reads as TGTGCCAGCAGCTTGGCAGCGGGGGGGCCAAATGAGCAGTTCTTC. Together with reference TRBV5-4 and TRBJ2-1, the CDR3 gives the full variable domain: ETGVTQSPTHLIKTRGQQVTLRCSSQSGHNTVSWYQQALGQGPQFIFQYYREEENGRGNFPPRFSGLQFPNYSSELNVNALELDDSALYLCASSLAAGGPNEQFFGPGTRLTVL.

There are a few counts of this clone. This chain connects TRBV14 to TRBJ2-1; D call uncertain. The CDR3 runs 15 residues. Per germline, CDR1 SGHDN and CDR2 FVKESK. The V and J ends lost 4 bases and 0 bases respectively, with 10 bases between them. The CDR3 here is CASSPSRRSYNEQFF. In DNA, the CDR3 is TGTGCCAGCAGCCCCTCCAGGCGCTCCTACAATGAGCAGTTCTTC. The full variable domain, completed using reference TRBV14 and TRBJ2-1, is EAGVTQFPSHSVIEKGQTVTLRCDPISGHDNLYWYRRVMGKEIKFLLHFVKESKQDESGMPNNRFLAERTGGTYSTLKVQPAELEDSGVYFCASSPSRRSYNEQFFGPGTRLTVL.

This chain links TRBV9 with TRBJ1-4, with TRBD1 identical over 8 bases. V was pared by 3 bases and J by 5 bases, with 18 bases of the junction left unmatched. The germline CDR1 and CDR2 sequences are SGDLS and YYNGEE. The CDR3 has 19 amino acids. This CDR3 is CASSGYRGYRPPSNEKLFF. The CDR3 nucleotides are TGTGCCAGCAGCGGGTACAGGGGGTACCGGCCTCCGTCAAATGAAAAACTGTTTTTT.

V is TRBV5-5 and J is TRBJ1-5, with D perhaps matching TRBD1 (6 bases). There are 14 residues in the CDR3. Germline V lookup: CDR1 SGHKS, CDR2 YYEKEE (reference sequence). V was cut by 0 bases and J by 5 bases, with 9 bases left in between. Written as DNA, the CDR3 is TGTGCCAGCAGCTTGGGACAGGAGTATCAGCCCCAGCATTTT. Translating gives CASSLGQEYQPQHF.

The chain joins TRBV6-5 to TRBJ1-2, with a weak D call TRBD1 (5 bases). Trimming cost V 10 bases and J 3 bases, with 21 bases left between them. Germline lookup yields CDR1 MNHEY and CDR2 SVGAGI. The CDR3 runs 15 residues. The CDR3 is CATHTVRTGDYGYTF. In nucleotides, the CDR3 is TGTGCCACCCATACCGTCCGCACAGGAGACTATGGCTACACCTTC.

The chain has TRBV6-5 and TRBJ1-3; perhaps TRBD1 as D (6 bases). The CDR3 is made up of 13 amino acids. V was trimmed by 6 bases and J by 4 bases, leaving 10 bases between them. Germline CDR1 reads MNHEY; CDR2 reads SVGAGI. The CDR3 sequence is CASSTGPGNTIYF. The CDR3 DNA sequence: TGTGCCAGCAGCACAGGGCCCGGAAACACCATATATTTT.

This clone was seen only once. CDR3 nucleotides: TGTGCCAGCAGTCGCGGTGGGGCGCAGTTCTTC. It yields the protein CASSRGGAQFF. The J gene is TRBJ2-1, the V gene TRBV6-2 or TRBV6-3; tentatively, D is TRBD1 (5 bases). V was trimmed by 5 bases and J by 12 bases, leaving 11 bases between them. Looked up from germline, CDR1 is MNHEY and CDR2 is SVGEGT. There are 11 residues in the CDR3.

V and J are TRBV11-3 and TRBJ2-3; a possible D gene is TRBD1 (5 bases). The length of the CDR3 is 12 residues. From germline, CDR1 is SGHNT and CDR2 YENEEA. V was clipped by 4 bases and J by 6 bases, with 8 bases between them. CDR3 sequence: CASSSRQDTQYF. CDR3 bases: TGTGCCAGCAGCTCCCGACAGGATACGCAGTATTTT.

The chain carries TRBV10-3 and TRBJ2-1; TRBD2 aligns across 11 bases. In germline, CDR1 is ENHRY, CDR2 SYGVKD. The CDR3 has 15 residues. Trimming took 10 bases from V and 5 from J; bases not matched to a gene: 10. The CDR3 DNA reads TGTGCCACGAAAGATAGCGGGAGGGCCCACAATGAGCAGTTCTTC. Translation gives CATKDSGRAHNEQFF.

The CDR3, as DNA: TGTGCCAGCAGCTTTATCTCCGGGAACACCGGGGAGCTGTTTTTT. Translating it yields CASSFISGNTGELFF. The chain uses TRBV7-3 and TRBJ2-2; no clear D gene. V lost 3 bases, J lost 1 base, and 9 bases lay in between. This CDR3 comprises 15 residues. The germline CDR1 and CDR2 sequences are SGHTA and FQGTGA. The full variable domain, rest sourced from reference TRBV7-3 and TRBJ2-2, is GAGVSQTPSNKVTEKGKYVELRCDPISGHTALYWYRQSLGQGPEFLIYFQGTGAADDSGLPNDRFFAVRPEGSVSTLKIQRTERGDSAVYLCASSFISGNTGELFFGEGSRLTVL.